Given below is one T cell receptor (beta chain) in context. Germline V gives CDR1 SGHTA, CDR2 FQGNSA. Unmatched junction bases numbered 3, after V lost 5 bases and J lost 2 bases. The CDR3 covers 14 residues. The data stem from a study of T cell changes during pregnancy in multiple sclerosis. Clones were read by immunoSEQ multiplex PCR, and TCRdb kept only the in-frame ones, dropping some. This table holds fewer than 55,000 clones, 90% found once. The sequences come from peripheral blood, collected in the second trimester of pregnancy. This TCR derives from a female donor in good health, enrolled as a control in a pregnancy study. This rearrangement joins TRBV7-2 to TRBJ2-7; the match to TRBD2 covers 10 bases. The DNA of the CDR3 is TGTGCCAGCAGCCGTAGCGGGGGGACCTACGAGCAGTACTTC. As protein: CASSRSGGTYEQYF.